The 29 T cell receptor beta chains below all came from one sample that was sequenced in a study of early T cells in non-severe SARS-CoV-2 infection. MiXCR was run by TCRdb on the 5' RACE reads, yielding one entry per CDR3 protein. This table holds 55,000 to 75,000 distinct CDR3 sequences, 6.5% to 8.5% found once. The sample comprised whole blood. The origin of the receptors is an adult who was a healthcare worker with PCR-confirmed SARS-CoV-2 infection or an uninfected control (not recorded which).

This clonotype was observed a handful of times. The gene calls are TRBV10-1 and TRBJ1-5; D is unclear. V lost 2 bases to trimming and J lost 7 bases, with 9 bases between them. The CDR3 consists of 13 residues. Looked up from germline, CDR1 is WNHNN and CDR2 is SYGVQD (reference sequence). CDR3 bases: TGCGCCAGCAGTGAGGTTGTGGGGCAGCCCCAGCATTTT. As protein: CASSEVVGQPQHF.

This clonotype was detected only a few times. This rearrangement joins TRBV9 to TRBJ1-2; no reliable D call. V dropped 10 bases and J dropped 4 bases, with 14 bases sitting between them. CDR3 length equals 12 residues. Germline CDR1 and CDR2: SGDLS and YYNGEE. The CDR3, as DNA: TGTGCCTCCGGGCAAAGTTCCTATGGCTACACCTTC. Protein product: CASGQSSYGYTF.

The chain uses TRBV6-2 or TRBV6-3 and TRBJ2-2; TRBD2 agrees at 9 bases. Per germline, CDR1 MNHEY and CDR2 SVGEGT. This CDR3 contains 17 residues. V shed 3 bases and J 6 bases; nucleotides not matched to a gene: 11. CDR3 in amino acids: CASSYGRGLASAGELFF. As DNA, the CDR3 is TGTGCCAGCAGTTATGGGAGGGGACTAGCATCCGCCGGGGAGCTGTTTTTT.

In this sample, this clonotype turned up a few times. The rearrangement joins TRBV7-8 to TRBJ1-1; D gene unclear. The CDR3 has 18 amino acids. From germline, CDR1 is SGHVS and CDR2 FQNEAQ. V was shortened by 5 bases and J by 3 bases, with 25 bases between the two germline ends. The CDR3 loop reads CASSPPLRRSGADTEAFF. The CDR3 bases are TGTGCCAGCAGCCCCCCTTTGCGGAGGTCTGGTGCGGACACTGAAGCTTTCTTT.

This clonotype was detected ten times or more. The rearrangement joins TRBV4-2 to TRBJ2-1, with TRBD2 as a possible D gene (6 bases). This CDR3 is built from 15 residues. Trimming pared 1 base from V and 6 bases from J, leaving 13 bases between. Germline loops: CDR1 LGHNA, CDR2 YNFKEQ. CDR3 in amino acids: CASSQGGIRPNEQFF. DNA of the CDR3: TGTGCCAGCAGCCAAGGCGGGATCCGTCCCAATGAGCAGTTCTTC.

The chain links TRBV7-9 to TRBJ2-2, with D perhaps being TRBD1 or TRBD2 (6 bases each). From germline, CDR1 is SEHNR and CDR2 FQNEAQ (reference sequence). There are 16 residues in the CDR3. Between the trimmed V and J ends, which lost 5 bases and 0 bases, there was a span of 13 bases. The CDR3 spells CASSPQGTSNTGELFF. The CDR3 DNA reads TGTGCCAGCAGCCCCCAGGGGACTTCGAACACCGGGGAGCTGTTTTTT.

This clonotype was found a few times. The chain employs TRBV18 and TRBJ1-1; the D gene is possibly TRBD1 (5 bases). In germline, CDR1 is KGHSH, CDR2 LQKENI. The V and J ends lost 3 bases and 4 bases respectively, with 21 bases between them. This CDR3 has 17 residues. The CDR3: CASSPLGVGTLGTEAFF. CDR3 DNA: TGTGCCAGCTCACCGCTTGGGGTAGGGACCTTGGGCACTGAAGCTTTCTTT.

This clonotype was counted at least ten times. The chain employs TRBV7-8 and TRBJ2-1, with 9 bases fitting TRBD2. CDR1 is SGHVS, CDR2 FQNEAQ, per germline. This CDR3 is built from 16 residues. V was pared by 3 bases and J by 1 base, with 4 bases of the junction left unmatched. The CDR3 DNA sequence: TGTGCCAGCAGCTTTAGACTAGCGGTTTCCTACAATGAGCAGTTCTTC. Protein product: CASSFRLAVSYNEQFF.

This clonotype was counted at least ten times. This chain joins TRBV6-6 and TRBJ1-3, with D unclear. There are 15 residues in the CDR3. The V end lost 2 bases, the J end lost 0 bases, and 8 bases lay between the germline ends. Germline V gene lookup returns CDR1 MNHNY and CDR2 SVGAGI (reference sequence). Written as DNA, the CDR3 is TGTGCCAGCAGTTACGGGCAGCGCTCTGGAAACACCATATATTTT. Protein sequence: CASSYGQRSGNTIYF.

At least ten counts were recorded for this clonotype. This chain uses TRBV2 with TRBJ1-5, with 8 bases matching TRBD1. The CDR3 runs 14 residues. Germline lookup yields CDR1 SNHLY and CDR2 FYNNEI. V trimming: 4 bases; J trimming: 6 bases; junction bases outside the gene matches: 5. Here the CDR3 reads CASSGGQGAQPQHF. The CDR3 DNA follows: TGTGCCAGCAGTGGAGGGCAGGGGGCTCAGCCCCAGCATTTT.

This clonotype has more than one count but fewer than ten. The rearrangement links TRBV6-1 to TRBJ2-2; D perhaps matches TRBD2 (6 bases). CDR1 MNHNS and CDR2 SASEGT come from the germline V gene. The CDR3 is 17 amino acids. The germline V and J ends were trimmed by 10 bases and 5 bases, with 26 bases remaining between them. This CDR3 reads CAIPGTGRSLSTGELFF. In nucleotides, the CDR3 is TGTGCCATCCCTGGGACTGGCCGGAGCTTATCGACCGGGGAGCTGTTTTTT.

This clonotype was seen at least ten times. The chain has TRBV7-6 and TRBJ2-3; TRBD1 matches at 9 bases. The germline V gene encodes CDR1 SGHVS and CDR2 FNYEAQ. The CDR3 extends over 14 amino acids. V lost 4 bases to trimming and J lost 3 bases; unmatched junction nucleotides: 2. In DNA, the CDR3 is TGTGCCAGCAGCTCCGGGACAGGGACAGATACGCAGTATTTT. Translated, it gives CASSSGTGTDTQYF.

This clonotype was observed at least ten times. The chain links TRBV7-8 to TRBJ2-6; 7 bases fit TRBD2. The CDR3 runs to 20 residues. Trimming cost V 4 bases and J 2 bases; bases outside gene matches: 17. In germline, CDR1 is SGHVS, CDR2 FQNEAQ. CDR3 coding DNA: TGTGCCAGCAGCTCCTACAGGAACTTGGCGGGAGTAGCTGGGGCCAACGTCCTGACTTTC. Amino acid sequence: CASSSYRNLAGVAGANVLTF.

At least ten counts were recorded for this clonotype. This chain connects TRBV5-1 to TRBJ1-1; D is undetermined. Germline CDR1 SGHRS, CDR2 YFSETQ. Between the trimmed V and J ends, which lost 3 bases and 3 bases, there was a span of 6 bases. The CDR3 loop spans 12 amino acids. The CDR3, as DNA: TGCGCCAGCAGCTCCCTTGACACTGAAGCTTTCTTT. Translated, it gives CASSSLDTEAFF.

This clonotype was counted at least ten times. The genes are TRBV7-2 and TRBJ1-2; D uncertain. The CDR3 runs 13 residues. V gave up 3 bases and J gave up 3 bases, with 8 bases separating them. CDR1 is SGHTA and CDR2 is FQGNSA in the germline V gene. CDR3 sequence (DNA): TGTGCCAGCAGCTTTAGGAGCTACTATGGCTACACCTTC. Residues: CASSFRSYYGYTF.

This clonotype turned up a few times. The chain has TRBV7-9 and TRBJ2-3, with 8 positions matching TRBD2. Germline V CDR1 and CDR2: SEHNR, FQNEAQ (reference sequence). The CDR3 runs to 16 residues. The V segment lost 6 bases and the J segment 1 base; nucleotides outside the gene matches: 9. CDR3 sequence: CASSSWAGGGTDTQYF. The DNA for the CDR3 is TGTGCCAGCAGTTCCTGGGCGGGAGGAGGCACAGATACGCAGTATTTT.

The chain has TRBV29-1 and TRBJ2-2; 7 positions agree with TRBD1. The CDR3 extends over 13 amino acids. V lost 7 bases to trimming and J lost 4 bases; unmatched junction nucleotides: 6. Germline loops: CDR1 SQVTM, CDR2 ANQGSEA. The CDR3 DNA reads TGCAGCGCATGGACAGGAGGCACCGGGGAGCTGTTTTTT. Translation gives CSAWTGGTGELFF.

This clonotype was seen ten or more times. The V call is TRBV29-1, the J call TRBJ2-7; 10 bases agree with TRBD1. Germline-derived CDR1 and CDR2 are SQVTM and ANQGSEA. Losses at the gene ends were 4 bases for V and 1 base for J; bases not matched to a gene: 4. This CDR3 spans 14 amino acids. The CDR3 region has the DNA TGCAGCGTTGCCCGGGACAGGGGTTCCTACGAGCAGTACTTC. It codes for CSVARDRGSYEQYF.

The rearrangement uses TRBV5-1 and TRBJ2-1, with 10 bases identical to TRBD2. Germline values: CDR1 SGHRS, CDR2 YFSETQ. With V trimmed by 3 bases and J by 8 bases, 5 bases remained unmatched. The CDR3 covers 14 residues. The CDR3 DNA reads as TGCGCCAGCAGCTATTCAGGGACTAGCGATGAGCAGTTCTTC. Protein: CASSYSGTSDEQFF.

This clonotype showed up many times. The CDR3 sequence: CASSSLGGAYNEQFF. Written as DNA, the CDR3 is TGCGCCAGCAGTTCACTAGGGGGGGCCTACAATGAGCAGTTCTTC. The chain recombines TRBV5-1 with TRBJ2-1, with D perhaps TRBD2 (7 bases). V dropped 5 bases and J dropped 2 bases, with 14 bases sitting between them. There are 15 residues in the CDR3. Per the germline V gene, CDR1 is SGHRS and CDR2 is YFSETQ.

The V call is TRBV7-3, the J call TRBJ2-1, with D tentatively TRBD1 (6 bases). Per the germline V gene, CDR1 is SGHTA and CDR2 is FQGTGA. The germline V and J ends were trimmed by 3 bases and 9 bases, with 15 bases remaining between them. The CDR3 length is 14 residues. This CDR3 is CASSLGSGVSEQFF. The CDR3 DNA reads as TGTGCCAGCAGCTTGGGATCAGGGGTTTCTGAGCAGTTCTTC.

This clonotype turned up a few times. This rearrangement joins TRBV29-1 to TRBJ2-5, with a possible D match to TRBD2 (5 bases). CDR3 length equals 13 residues. Germline values: CDR1 SQVTM, CDR2 ANQGSEA. V lost 7 bases to trimming and J lost 4 bases, with 16 bases between them. The CDR3 loop reads CSALEGEGETQYF. CDR3 DNA sequence: TGCAGCGCTTTAGAGGGAGAGGGAGAGACCCAGTACTTC.

This clonotype was found many times. The chain links TRBV29-1 to TRBJ1-4; D might be TRBD1 (6 bases). The CDR3 totals 11 residues. Trimming removed 0 bases at V and 16 bases at J, with 12 bases between. From germline, CDR1 is SQVTM and CDR2 ANQGSEA. The CDR3 spells CSVEELGHPFF. CDR3 DNA sequence: TGCAGCGTTGAAGAGCTGGGACACCCGTTTTTT.

The chain carries TRBV3-1 and TRBJ2-1, with 13 bases identical to TRBD2. The trim removed 8 bases at V and 5 bases at J, leaving 9 bases unmatched. CDR3 length: 16 residues. CDR1 and CDR2 from the germline V gene are LGHDT and YNNKEL (reference sequence). The CDR3 here is CASGSAGTSGNNEQFF. In DNA, the CDR3 is TGTGCCAGCGGGTCCGCTGGGACTAGCGGGAACAATGAGCAGTTCTTC.

This clonotype was detected ten times or more. The gene calls are TRBV7-9 and TRBJ2-7; 9 bases fit TRBD2. Germline lookup yields CDR1 SEHNR and CDR2 FQNEAQ (reference sequence). The junction had 7 bases not matched to a gene; V was cut back by 4 bases and J by 0 bases. The CDR3 is 16 residues long. Here the CDR3 DNA reads TGTGCCAGCAGCTCTCCGCTAGCGGGAAGCTCCTACGAGCAGTACTTC. It codes for CASSSPLAGSSYEQYF.

Only a few counts were recorded for this clonotype. CDR3: CASRGRGSTEAFF. CDR3 DNA: TGTGCCAGCAGGGGACGGGGTAGCACTGAAGCTTTCTTT. V is TRBV28 and J is TRBJ1-1, with a possible D match to TRBD1 (5 bases). The germline V gene has CDR1 MDHEN and CDR2 SYDVKM. CDR3 length equals 13 residues. V was clipped by 6 bases and J by 4 bases, with 12 bases between them.

As regards this clonotype: One base away lies a much larger clone, so this may be a sequencing read error. The chain recombines TRBV29-1 with TRBJ1-1, with D tentatively TRBD1 (5 bases). Looked up from germline, CDR1 is SQVTM and CDR2 is ANQGSEA. This CDR3 has 11 residues. The CDR3 DNA follows: TGCAGCGTTGACTGGGGGACTGAAGCTTCCTTT. As protein: CSVDWGTEASF.

This clonotype was counted ten times or more. The V gene is TRBV12-3 or TRBV12-4, the J gene TRBJ2-3; a weak D match, TRBD1 (5 bases). The CDR3 runs to 14 residues. The V and J ends lost 6 bases and 0 bases respectively, with 10 bases between them. CDR3 protein: CASSMTESTDTQYF. In nucleotides, the CDR3 is TGTGCCAGCAGCATGACAGAGAGCACAGATACGCAGTATTTT.

CDR3 nucleotides: TGTGCCACCAGCAGGGGATCCGACAGGGCGCAGGAGACCCAGTACTTC. Translation: CATSRGSDRAQETQYF. The rearrangement links TRBV15 to TRBJ2-5; TRBD1 aligns across 7 bases. Germline V lookup: CDR1 LNHNV, CDR2 YYDKDF (reference sequence). The V and J ends lost 3 bases and 5 bases, in that order; junction bases with no gene match: 12. The CDR3 extends over 16 amino acids.